This T cell receptor (beta chain) derives from a study of T cell repertoires in cytomegalovirus infection. Overall study context: CMV epitopes, recently identified HLA-C-restricted and well-studied HLA-B-restricted, were used.

Germline CDR1 and CDR2: MNHNS and SASEGT. The CDR3 totals 14 residues. Trimming left V 3 bases short and J 9 bases short, with 15 bases between. Of note for this clonotype: The antigen remains unidentified.

MiXCR was run by TCRdb on the reads, yielding one entry per CDR3 protein. Of around 430,000 distinct CDR3 sequences in the sample, about 42% are singletons; the top ten hold roughly two fifths. The source was cultured PBMCs, collected from culture after CMV antigen stimulation. This chain links TRBV6-1 with TRBJ2-1, with a weak D call TRBD2 (5 bases). The TCR sequence derives from a human donor in good health (CMV status not recorded). Some clones in this sample may be carry-over from other donors' samples. CDR3 residues: CASSDKSVEGEQFF. The CDR3 DNA sequence: TGTGCCAGCAGTGATAAGAGCGTAGAGGGTGAGCAGTTCTTC.